This entry is about one TCR beta chain. The antigen it binds to is not known. Nothing much larger sits one base from this clone, and base qualities are not available. This entry belongs to a study of shared T cell receptors in the human thymus (dated by TCRdb to the early 2020s). With respect to the entire study: The study examined how self-reactive, shared T-cell receptor alpha chains are generated in the human thymus.

The CDR3 has 10 amino acids, counting the end cysteine and phenylalanine. Left in the record is the CDR3 DNA by itself, 30 bases read in frame from the first base. V was cut back by 6 bases and J by 2 bases, leaving a gap of 4 bases between them. CDR1 and CDR2 are read off the germline V gene (reference sequence) as DFQATT and SNEGSKA. The library was produced with the immunoSEQ multiplex PCR assay. As stored in TCRdb, this immuneACCESS dataset retains in-frame rearrangements with V and J assigned. A fraction of the clones does not appear; measured against another copy, unresolved V genes explain less than half of the discrepancy, and the remainder lacks a known reason. In all, the sample holds roughly 500,000 clones, and 75% to 80% of those were seen once. The top ten clonotypes cover around 0.013% of the sample. This sample was shared with a second study, whose subject was human thymus T cells. The second paper states: The donors were immunologically healthy infants in Finland who had open corrective cardiac surgery for congenital heart defects. Thymus tissue was obtained as surgical resects removed during corrective cardiac surgery. V and J gene segment usage appeared biased in both thymic and peripheral blood repertoires. The related research found that thymic TCR repertoires overlapped highly between unrelated individuals. The study characterized TCR alpha and beta repertoires from about 8 infant thymus samples and four related peripheral blood samples. Donor ages ranged from about 6 to 250 days, and the cohort comprised over five male and two female infants. After being mechanically released from the tissue, thymocytes were kept at -70 degrees C in pellets of roughly 8.5-34 million cells. A QIAsymphony instrument was used to extract genomic DNA from frozen cell pellets. The immunoSEQ multiplex PCR assay was used to amplify the TCRB and TCRAD loci from a standardized amount of quality-controlled genomic DNA. The amplicons spanned the V(D)J region and were long enough to cover the CDR3 and allow V and J genes to be identified. The amplicons were sequenced on an Illumina platform via the commercial immunoSEQ service. Corrections for primer bias and sequencing errors followed previously described methods, while TCRAD and TCRB definitions were based on the IMGT database. Analysis of the repertoires was done with immunoSEQ Analyzer 3.0 and VDJTools and included basic statistics, V/J segment usage, diversity estimates, rarefaction and pairwise overlap. Diversity was estimated with Chao1, ChaoE, Efron-Thisted, Shannon and inverse Simpson indices, and also on datasets down-sampled to the smallest sample. Repertoire overlap was assessed by strict matching of CDR3 nucleotide sequence, V gene and J gene, and clustering was done by Jaccard-based multidimensional scaling. On average, thymus samples gave 750,000 to 1,000,000 unique TCRB clonotypes, whereas blood samples gave about 92,000.

The sample consisted of thymocytes. The sequence joins TRBV20-1 to TRBJ1-1, with the D gene not clear enough to name. This sequence was found in a boy in the first two years of life with a congenital heart defect. Donor details come from another sample of the same person, matched by shared clones. The DNA sequence is as follows: TGCAGTGCCTCTAACACTGAAGCTTTCTTT. This gives the protein CSASNTEAFF.